The next 28 T cell receptor beta chains were all read from a single sample in a study of blood T cell repertoires in COVID-19. Sequenced by immunoSEQ multiplex PCR; TCRdb stores in-frame clones only, minus some. This table holds tens of thousands of clones, approximately 80% found once. Sequenced sample: peripheral blood. The receptor set was obtained from a woman aged 70 to 79 with acute or convalescent COVID-19.

This sequence joins TRBV28 and TRBJ1-4; TRBD1 aligns across 9 bases. V shed 6 bases, J shed 6 bases, and the junction held 5 bases outside the gene matches. The germline CDR1 and CDR2 sequences are MDHEN and SYDVKM. This CDR3 is built from 14 residues. Here the CDR3 reads CASSPDRGHEKLFF. CDR3 in DNA: TGTGCCAGCAGCCCGGACAGGGGTCATGAAAAACTGTTTTTT. Full variable domain (missing parts from reference TRBV28 and TRBJ1-4): DVKVTQSSRYLVKRTGEKVFLECVQDMDHENMFWYRQDPGLGLRLIYFSYDVKMKEKGDIPEGYSVSREKKERFSLILESASTNQTSMYLCASSPDRGHEKLFFGSGTQLSVL.

This chain links TRBV19 with TRBJ1-6, with 9 bases matching TRBD1. The CDR3 spans 15 residues. Germline V gives CDR1 LNHDA, CDR2 SQIVND (reference sequence). The trim removed 3 bases at V and 10 bases at J, leaving 7 bases unmatched. CDR3 protein: CASSIQQGARSPLHF. CDR3 sequence (DNA): TGTGCCAGTAGTATTCAACAGGGGGCTAGATCACCCCTCCACTTT.

This sequence joins TRBV2 and TRBJ1-2, with 7 bases aligning to TRBD1. The CDR3 loop spans 15 amino acids. Germline V gene data show CDR1 as SNHLY and CDR2 as FYNNEI. J gave up 6 bases and V 8 bases, and 15 bases lay outside the gene matches. CDR3 residues: CASSPGQSLTDGYTF. In DNA form, the CDR3 reads TGTGCCAGCTCCCCGGGACAGTCCCTTACGGATGGCTACACCTTC.

This chain connects TRBV6-5 to TRBJ1-2; 8 nucleotides line up with TRBD1. The CDR3 length is 13 residues. Germline V gene lookup returns CDR1 MNHEY and CDR2 SVGAGI. V lost 8 bases and J lost 5; bases outside the gene matches: 7. CDR3 region: CASRGDRTYGYTF. In nucleotides, the CDR3 is TGTGCCAGCCGAGGGGACAGGACATATGGCTACACCTTC.

V usage is TRBV7-3 and J usage is TRBJ1-1, with D possibly matching TRBD1 (5 bases). Germline V gene data show CDR1 as SGHTA and CDR2 as FQGTGA. Trimming took 5 bases from V and 1 from J, leaving 8 bases between them. The length of the CDR3 is 13 residues. The CDR3 DNA sequence: TGTGCCAGCAGCGCCGACAGGAACACTGAAGCTTTCTTT. It codes for CASSADRNTEAFF.

The rearrangement links TRBV2 to TRBJ1-3; D is possibly TRBD1 (5 bases). CDR3 length: 16 amino acids. Germline assignment: CDR1 SNHLY and CDR2 FYNNEI. Trimming took off 5 bases at V and 0 bases at J, with 14 bases between the two ends. The DNA for the CDR3 is TGTGCCAGCAGTAAACGGGGACTCAGCTCTGGAAACACCATATATTTT. It translates to CASSKRGLSSGNTIYF.

This clone was counted a few times. This chain links TRBV4-1 with TRBJ1-4; 7 bases align to TRBD1. Germline values: CDR1 MGHRA, CDR2 YSYEKL. J was trimmed by 3 bases and V by 1 base; bases with no gene match: 2. The CDR3 covers 15 residues. The CDR3 DNA reads as TGCGCCAGCAGCCAAGGGGACAGCTCTAATGAAAAACTGTTTTTT. It yields the protein CASSQGDSSNEKLFF.

CDR3 protein: CASRLGANTEAFF. The CDR3 DNA reads as TGTGCCAGCAGGTTAGGGGCGAACACTGAAGCTTTCTTT. The chain couples TRBV25-1 to TRBJ1-1; D perhaps matches TRBD1 (5 bases). The CDR3 is 13 residues long. V was trimmed by 6 bases and J by 1 base, leaving 9 bases between them. Germline V CDR1 and CDR2: MGHDK, SYGVNS.

This clone was recorded a few times. The V gene is TRBV29-1, the J gene TRBJ1-6; TRBD1 matches 7 bases. Trimming cost V 4 bases and J 0 bases; bases outside gene matches: 12. The CDR3 contains 18 residues. CDR1 and CDR2 (germline): SQVTM, ANQGSEA. CDR3 nucleotide sequence: TGCAGCGTTGCCGGACAGGTCCATGAAAGCTCCTATAATTCACCCCTCCACTTT. Protein product: CSVAGQVHESSYNSPLHF.

The CDR3 sequence: CSVLRGETQYF. The CDR3, as DNA: TGCAGCGTTTTAAGGGGGGAGACCCAGTACTTC. The V and J genes are TRBV29-1 and TRBJ2-5, with D perhaps matching TRBD1 (6 bases). Trimming removed 5 bases at V and 5 bases at J, with 9 bases between. Germline CDR1 reads SQVTM; CDR2 reads ANQGSEA. This CDR3 comprises 11 residues. Full variable domain (remainder filled in from reference TRBV29-1 and TRBJ2-5): SAVISQKPSRDICQRGTSLTIQCQVDSQVTMMFWYRQQPGQSLTLIATANQGSEATYESGFVIDKFPISRPNLTFSTLTVSNMSPEDSSIYLCSVLRGETQYFGPGTRLLVL.

V gene TRBV7-2 combines with J gene TRBJ1-2; 8 positions agree with TRBD1. V lost 4 bases to trimming and J lost 1 base; unmatched junction nucleotides: 8. Germline CDR1 and CDR2: SGHTA and FQGNSA. The length of the CDR3 is 16 residues. DNA for the CDR3: TGTGCCAGCAGCTGGAGGACAGGGCCGGTTAACTATGGCTACACCTTC. Residues: CASSWRTGPVNYGYTF.

The chain links TRBV7-9 to TRBJ2-3; D is uncertain. Trimming removed 1 base at V and 5 bases at J, with 7 bases between. There are 13 residues in the CDR3. The germline V gene has CDR1 SEHNR and CDR2 FQNEAQ (reference sequence). CDR3 DNA sequence: TGTGCCAGCAGCTTAGTAGTCGGAGATACGCAGTATTTT. This translates into CASSLVVGDTQYF.

V gene TRBV7-2 combines with J gene TRBJ1-1; D might be TRBD1 (6 bases). Germline CDR1 is SGHTA and CDR2 is FQGNSA. The CDR3 has 13 amino acids. V dropped 5 bases and J dropped 3 bases, with 10 bases sitting between them. The DNA for the CDR3 is TGTGCCAGCAGCGCTAACAGGGACACTGAAGCTTTCTTT. This gives the protein CASSANRDTEAFF. Based on the CDR3 plus reference TRBV7-2 and TRBJ1-1, the full variable domain is GAGVSQSPSNKVTEKGKDVELRCDPISGHTALYWYRQSLGQGLEFLIYFQGNSAPDKSGLPSDRFSAERTGGSVSTLTIQRTQQEDSAVYLCASSANRDTEAFFGQGTRLTVV.

V is TRBV28 and J is TRBJ2-5; 8 bases match TRBD2. This CDR3 is 15 amino acids long. J gave up 2 bases and V 4 bases, and 6 bases lay outside the gene matches. The V gene's germline CDR1 is MDHEN and CDR2 SYDVKM. As DNA, the CDR3 is TGTGCCAGCAGTTCGGGGCAGCGGGGGCAAGAGACCCAGTACTTC. It codes for CASSSGQRGQETQYF.

The rearrangement links TRBV20-1 to TRBJ2-3, with 9 bases aligning to TRBD2. Germline trimming cut 3 bases from V and 3 bases from J; bases unmatched to any gene: 7. CDR1 and CDR2 from the germline V gene are DFQATT and SNEGSKA (reference sequence). The length of the CDR3 is 15 residues. The chain's CDR3 is CSASIRGGVTDTQYF. In DNA, the CDR3 is TGCAGTGCTAGTATCCGCGGGGGGGTGACAGATACGCAGTATTTT.

This clone turned up a few times. The rearrangement joins TRBV4-1 to TRBJ1-1, with a weak D call TRBD1 (5 bases). With 1 base removed from V and 4 bases from J, the gap between germline ends came to 16 bases. Germline V gene sequence: CDR1 MGHRA, CDR2 YSYEKL. The CDR3 has 16 residues. CDR3: CASSQVRRGSGTEAFF. The CDR3 DNA is TGCGCCAGCAGCCAAGTCAGGCGGGGGTCGGGCACTGAAGCTTTCTTT.

CDR3 coding DNA: TGTGCCTGGAAATCCTACAGGGGGCAAGAGACCCAGTACTTC. It encodes CAWKSYRGQETQYF. The rearrangement joins TRBV30 to TRBJ2-5, with 8 bases lining up with TRBD1. CDR3 length equals 14 residues. Germline V lookup: CDR1 GTSNPN, CDR2 SVGIG (reference sequence). The V gene end was trimmed by 4 bases and the J gene end by 2 bases; junction bases not matched to a gene: 6.

The gene calls are TRBV6-5 and TRBJ1-3, with a possible D match to TRBD1 (5 bases). This CDR3 spans 15 amino acids. V was trimmed by 4 bases and J by 2 bases, leaving 12 bases between them. Looked up from germline, CDR1 is MNHEY and CDR2 is SVGAGI. The DNA for the CDR3 is TGTGCCAGCAGTTCTGGGACTTTTACTGGAAACACCATATATTTT. Amino acids: CASSSGTFTGNTIYF.

The chain carries TRBV6-5 and TRBJ1-5; D is perhaps TRBD1 (5 bases). This CDR3 is built from 14 residues. V gave up 5 bases and J gave up 5 bases, with 13 bases separating them. The V gene's germline CDR1 is MNHEY and CDR2 SVGAGI. The CDR3 DNA sequence: TGTGCCAGCAGTCCCGACAGCTTCTATCAGCCCCAGCATTTT. It codes for CASSPDSFYQPQHF.

The chain carries TRBV19 and TRBJ1-1; 8 bases are shared with TRBD1. Germline-derived CDR1 and CDR2 are LNHDA and SQIVND (reference sequence). CDR3 length equals 13 residues. V was clipped by 6 bases and J by 11 bases; unmatched bases: 11. CDR3 coding DNA: TGTGCCAGTAGCAACACGCAGGGGGCTCGTGCTTTCTTT. This codes for CASSNTQGARAFF.

The chain employs TRBV6-5 and TRBJ1-2; 9 nucleotides line up with TRBD1. Germline trimming cut 5 bases from V and 8 bases from J; bases unmatched to any gene: 6. Looked up from germline, CDR1 is MNHEY and CDR2 is SVGAGI. CDR3 size: 13 residues. CDR3 nucleotide sequence: TGTGCCAGCAGTAAACAGGGGGCTGGAGGCTACACCTTC. It encodes CASSKQGAGGYTF.

The chain carries TRBV6-4 and TRBJ2-7; D perhaps matches TRBD2 (6 bases). This CDR3 has 13 residues. Germline V lookup: CDR1 MRHNA, CDR2 SNTAGT. Trimming took off 8 bases at V and 6 bases at J, with 17 bases between the two ends. CDR3 bases: TGTGCCAGCGAGATTGTCTGCGGGGCCGAGCAGTACTTC. Translating gives CASEIVCGAEQYF.

This clone turned up a few times. This chain links TRBV7-9 with TRBJ1-2; TRBD1 aligns across 9 bases. The length of the CDR3 is 16 residues. Germline-derived CDR1 and CDR2 are SEHNR and FQNEAQ (reference sequence). J gave up 4 bases and V 5 bases, and 11 bases lay outside the gene matches. CDR3 sequence: CASSISRTGAGYGYTF. In DNA form, the CDR3 reads TGTGCCAGCAGCATCTCCCGGACAGGGGCGGGCTATGGCTACACCTTC.

J is TRBJ2-3 and V is TRBV11-3; D is uncertain. The CDR3 loop spans 14 amino acids. Deletions cut 1 base from V and 0 bases from J, with 5 bases between. Germline assignment: CDR1 SGHNT and CDR2 YENEEA. The CDR3 sequence: CASSLGGSTDTQYF. In DNA form, the CDR3 reads TGTGCCAGCAGCTTAGGTGGCAGCACAGATACGCAGTATTTT.

This clone was found once. V and J are TRBV10-2 and TRBJ2-1; 7 bases match TRBD2. Germline assignment: CDR1 WSHSY and CDR2 SAAADI. V gave up 5 bases and J gave up 6 bases; unmatched junction bases: 7. The CDR3 runs to 14 residues. The CDR3 here is CASSPGLNSNEQFF. DNA of the CDR3: TGCGCCAGCAGTCCGGGACTAAACAGCAATGAGCAGTTCTTC.

The chain couples TRBV7-2 to TRBJ1-1; no definite D call. Germline CDR1 is SGHTA and CDR2 is FQGNSA. This CDR3 comprises 14 residues. Trimming removed 1 base at V and 8 bases at J, with 14 bases between. This chain's CDR3 is CASSLGGGLREAFF. Here the CDR3 DNA reads TGTGCCAGCAGCTTAGGTGGAGGGTTGAGGGAAGCTTTCTTT. Looking up the rest from reference TRBV7-2 and TRBJ1-1 gives the full variable domain: GAGVSQSPSNKVTEKGKDVELRCDPISGHTALYWYRQSLGQGLEFLIYFQGNSAPDKSGLPSDRFSAERTGGSVSTLTIQRTQQEDSAVYLCASSLGGGLREAFFGQGTRLTVV.

The chain couples TRBV12-3 or TRBV12-4 to TRBJ1-6; TRBD1 might be the D (5 bases). Between the trimmed V and J ends, which lost 2 bases and 7 bases, there was a span of 6 bases. The CDR3 totals 13 residues. The CDR3 DNA sequence: TGTGCCAGCAGTTTACAGGGCAATTCACCCCTCCACTTT. Translating it yields CASSLQGNSPLHF.

The chain couples TRBV3-1 (or the pseudogene TRBV3-2) to TRBJ1-1; TRBD1 matches 7 bases. Germline values: CDR1 LGHDT, CDR2 YNNKEL (reference sequence). J gave up 0 bases and V 6 bases, and 4 bases lay outside the gene matches. CDR3 size: 14 residues. The CDR3 loop reads CASRRGGMNTEAFF. CDR3 bases: TGTGCCAGCAGACGAGGGGGCATGAACACTGAAGCTTTCTTT.